This T cell receptor beta chain comes out of a study of cytomegalovirus exposure and HLA in healthy donors. Study as a whole: Most genotyped donors, 75% to 85% of 300 to 400, had Caucasian-associated genetic ancestry. Overall study results and limits: Through in vitro validation, three CMV-associated chains were shown to be specific for CMV antigens.

Vbeta (60) and Jbeta (13) primers were used in the PCR. This table comes from immunoSEQ multiplex PCR, and its TCRdb copy is limited to in-frame clones, with some not included. The sample has more than 200,000 clones; the top ten hold under 1%. About this clone: Its antigen is currently unknown.

Deletions cut 4 bases from V and 0 bases from J, with 12 bases between. CDR1 and CDR2 (germline): SGDLS, YYNGEE. The CDR3 length is 15 residues. Despite likely unrecorded immune exposures, the donors were nominally healthy at the time of sampling. The sequence derives from a woman in her thirties in good health and CMV-seropositive. Source material: PBMCs. The chain carries TRBV9 and TRBJ2-3; D remains ambiguous. DNA of the CDR3: TGTGCCAGCAGCTCCCAGACTCAAAGCACAGATACGCAGTATTTT. Translating it yields CASSSQTQSTDTQYF.